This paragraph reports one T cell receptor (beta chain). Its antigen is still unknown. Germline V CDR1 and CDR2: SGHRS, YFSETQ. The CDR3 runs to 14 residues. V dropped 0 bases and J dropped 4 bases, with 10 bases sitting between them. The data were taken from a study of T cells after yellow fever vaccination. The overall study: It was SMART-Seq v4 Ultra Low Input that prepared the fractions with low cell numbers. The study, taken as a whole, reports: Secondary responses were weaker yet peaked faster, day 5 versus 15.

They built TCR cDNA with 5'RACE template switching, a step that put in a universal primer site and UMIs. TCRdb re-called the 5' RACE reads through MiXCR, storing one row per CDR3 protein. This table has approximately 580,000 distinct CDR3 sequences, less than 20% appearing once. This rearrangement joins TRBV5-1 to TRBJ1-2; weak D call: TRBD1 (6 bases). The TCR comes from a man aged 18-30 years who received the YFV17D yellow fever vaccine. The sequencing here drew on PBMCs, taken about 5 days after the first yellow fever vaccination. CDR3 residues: CASSLVSQGYGYTF. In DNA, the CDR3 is TGCGCCAGCAGCTTGGTGTCACAGGGCTATGGCTACACCTTC.